These T cell receptor beta chains were read from a single sample in a study of T-cell memory formation after mild COVID-19. Each CDR3 protein is one row after TCRdb ran MiXCR on the 5' RACE reads. The table lists some 250,000 distinct CDR3 sequences, more than 8% of them singletons. Sequenced material: PBMCs or a T cell subset sorted from them (not recorded which). The receptors originated from a man younger than 35 who had mild COVID-19 (a few samples of this study predate the infection). Cell type and time point are not known. Each CDR3 is given with its conserved first and last residue. The order of the fields is clone size, J gene, D gene, V gene, CDR3 protein, CDR3 DNA. D genes are given only for firm matches. The size of a clone is reported for some rows only, either as once, few or many, or as a class for expanded clones.

few | TRBJ2-3 | TRBD1 | TRBV5-1 | CASSLGGQEDTQYF | TGCGCCAGCAGCTTGGGGGGACAGGAAGATACGCAGTATTTT
few | TRBJ1-5 | . | TRBV11-2 | CASSLNSNGQPQHF | TGTGCCAGCAGCCTTAACTCTAATGGTCAGCCCCAGCATTTT
. | TRBJ1-6 | . | TRBV27 | CASRPYPDGTNSPLHF | TGTGCCAGCAGACCATACCCTGACGGAACAAATTCACCCCTCCACTTT
few | TRBJ2-3 | . | TRBV9 | CASGVNGVGTDTQYF | TGTGCCAGCGGCGTGAATGGGGTAGGCACAGATACGCAGTATTTT
few | TRBJ2-6 | . | TRBV7-9 | CASGRNPRTNVLTF | TGTGCCAGCGGCCGGAACCCCCGGACCAACGTCCTGACTTTC
many | TRBJ2-5 | . | TRBV20-1 | CSARDPRRGLETQYF | TGCAGTGCTAGAGATCCCCGGAGGGGCCTAGAGACCCAGTACTTC
few | TRBJ2-5 | TRBD1 | TRBV7-6 | CASSHRGAETQYF | TGTGCCAGCAGCCACAGGGGAGCGGAGACCCAGTACTTC
large | TRBJ2-7 | TRBD1 | TRBV7-9 | CASSALDRDTYEQYF | TGTGCCAGCAGCGCACTCGACAGGGACACCTACGAGCAGTACTTC
many | TRBJ2-5 | . | TRBV12-3/TRBV12-4 | CASSLAGAQETQYF | TGTGCCAGCAGTTTGGCGGGGGCCCAAGAGACCCAGTACTTC
many | TRBJ1-5 | . | TRBV6-1 | CASGVRANQPQHF | TGTGCCAGCGGGGTTAGGGCCAATCAGCCCCAGCATTTT
few | TRBJ1-4 | . | TRBV5-1 | CASRRTADEKLFF | TGCGCCAGCAGGAGGACAGCCGATGAAAAACTGTTTTTT
. | TRBJ2-2 | . | TRBV20-1 | CSAKGRFENTGELFF | TGCAGTGCTAAGGGTCGTTTCGAAAACACCGGGGAGCTGTTTTTT
. | TRBJ1-5 | . | TRBV27 | CASSFRYDSNQPQHF | TGTGCCAGCAGTTTTCGGTACGATAGCAATCAGCCCCAGCATTTT
. | TRBJ2-2 | . | TRBV6-5 | CASSYRASAAGELFF | TGTGCCAGCAGTTACCGGGCTAGCGCGGCCGGGGAGCTGTTTTTT
few | TRBJ1-1 | TRBD1 | TRBV7-2 | CASSFVRDSEAFF | TGTGCCAGCAGCTTTGTTCGGGACAGCGAAGCTTTCTTT
many | TRBJ2-7 | TRBD1 | TRBV5-6 | CASSSTRTGGYEQYF | TGTGCCAGCAGCTCAACTAGGACAGGGGGCTACGAGCAGTACTTC
. | TRBJ2-3 | . | TRBV7-3 | CASSTTGTIDTQYF | TGTGCCAGCAGCACCACCGGGACAATAGATACGCAGTATTTT
. | TRBJ2-1 | . | TRBV6-1 | CASSSSDRRGEQFF | TGTGCCAGTTCATCATCCGACCGGCGGGGTGAGCAGTTCTTC
. | TRBJ1-1 | . | TRBV4-2 | CASSQEGKGPNTEAFF | TGTGCCAGCAGCCAAGAAGGAAAGGGGCCGAACACTGAAGCTTTCTTT
few | TRBJ2-5 | TRBD1 | TRBV24-1 | CATSDLPDRGGETQYF | TGTGCCACCAGTGATTTGCCCGACAGGGGTGGAGAGACCCAGTACTTC
many | TRBJ2-3 | . | TRBV6-5 | CASRQESDTQYF | TGTGCCAGCAGGCAGGAGTCAGATACGCAGTATTTT
. | TRBJ2-2 | TRBD2 | TRBV4-3 | CASSQVPLAGGQSGELFF | TGCGCCAGCAGCCAAGTGCCACTAGCGGGGGGCCAGTCCGGGGAGCTGTTTTTT
. | TRBJ2-1 | . | TRBV24-1 | CATSHLGRDEQFF | TGTGCCACCAGTCATTTGGGGCGGGATGAGCAGTTCTTC